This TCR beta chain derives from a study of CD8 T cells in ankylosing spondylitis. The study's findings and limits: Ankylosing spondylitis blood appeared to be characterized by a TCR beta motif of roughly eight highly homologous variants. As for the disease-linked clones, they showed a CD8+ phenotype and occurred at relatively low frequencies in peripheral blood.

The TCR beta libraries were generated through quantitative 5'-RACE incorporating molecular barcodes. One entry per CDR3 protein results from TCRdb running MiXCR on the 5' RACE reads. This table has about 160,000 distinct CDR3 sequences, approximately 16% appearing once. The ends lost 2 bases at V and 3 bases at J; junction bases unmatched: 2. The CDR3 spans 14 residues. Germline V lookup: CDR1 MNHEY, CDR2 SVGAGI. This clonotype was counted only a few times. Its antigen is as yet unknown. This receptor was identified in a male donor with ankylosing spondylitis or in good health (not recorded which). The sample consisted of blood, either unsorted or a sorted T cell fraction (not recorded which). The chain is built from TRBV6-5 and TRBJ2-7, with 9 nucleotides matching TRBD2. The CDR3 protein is CASSYPTSGYEQYF. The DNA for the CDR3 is TGTGCCAGCAGTTACCCGACTAGCGGCTACGAGCAGTACTTC.